Following are 17 T cell receptor beta chains from one sample sequenced in a study of blood T cell repertoires in COVID-19. Assay: immunoSEQ multiplex PCR; the TCRdb copy retains only in-frame clones and omits some. The sample shows over 350,000 clones, 80% to 90% of them seen only once. Sequenced material: PBMCs or T cells enriched from blood (not recorded which). These receptors were collected from a woman aged 45 to 65 who had recovered from COVID-19.

In the case of this clone: Other nucleotide sequences in the sample specify the same CDR3. The chain is built from TRBV5-1 and TRBJ1-1, with 7 bases matching TRBD1. V lost 0 bases, J lost 5 bases, and 4 bases stayed unmatched. The germline V gene encodes CDR1 SGHRS and CDR2 YFSETQ. The CDR3 extends over 14 amino acids. CDR3 sequence reads: CASSLGQGSTEAFF. The CDR3 nucleotides read TGCGCCAGCAGCTTGGGACAGGGTTCGACTGAAGCTTTCTTT.

This rearrangement joins TRBV3-1 (or the pseudogene TRBV3-2) to TRBJ2-2; 9 bases agree with TRBD2. This CDR3 spans 17 amino acids. In germline, CDR1 is LGHDT, CDR2 YNNKEL (reference sequence). Trimming at V came to 2 bases and at J to 7 bases, leaving 11 bases not matched to a gene. CDR3 bases: TGTGCCAGCAGCCAACTTCCCCTAGCGGGGCCTAGCGGGGAGCTGTTTTTT. Encoded protein: CASSQLPLAGPSGELFF.

This chain joins TRBV5-1 and TRBJ1-3, with no clear D. The germline V and J ends were trimmed by 0 bases and 0 bases, with 16 bases remaining between them. The CDR3 sequence is 18 residues long. Germline-derived CDR1 and CDR2 are SGHRS and YFSETQ. The CDR3 loop reads CASSLAISNSYSGNTIYF. CDR3 in DNA: TGCGCCAGCAGCTTGGCCATCTCGAACAGCTACTCTGGAAACACCATATATTTT.

The chain links TRBV4-2 to TRBJ2-2; 9 bases match TRBD2. This CDR3 has 15 amino acids. The ends lost 1 base at V and 7 bases at J; junction bases unmatched: 4. Looked up from germline, CDR1 is LGHNA and CDR2 is YNFKEQ. The DNA of the CDR3 is TGTGCCAGCAGCCAAGGGACTAGCGTTGACGGGGAGCTGTTTTTT. Translated, it gives CASSQGTSVDGELFF.

The V gene is TRBV3-1 (or the pseudogene TRBV3-2), the J gene TRBJ1-2, with D possibly matching TRBD1 (5 bases). Germline V gene sequence: CDR1 LGHDT, CDR2 YNNKEL (reference sequence). The germline V and J ends were trimmed by 5 bases and 1 base, with 8 bases remaining between them. CDR3 length equals 13 residues. The CDR3 bases are TGTGCCAGCAGCTTAGACAGTAACTATGGCTACACCTTC. Its protein is CASSLDSNYGYTF.

This sequence joins TRBV5-4 and TRBJ2-7, with 12 bases lining up with TRBD1. The germline V gene encodes CDR1 SGHNT and CDR2 YYREEE (reference sequence). V lost 5 bases, J lost 7 bases, and 10 bases stayed unmatched. CDR3 length equals 15 residues. CDR3 region: CASRNNRDRGLEQYF. The CDR3 region has the DNA TGTGCCAGCAGGAACAACCGGGACAGGGGGCTTGAGCAGTACTTC.

The chain combines TRBV19 with TRBJ1-4; TRBD1 aligns across 10 bases. After removal of 7 bases from V and 2 bases from J, the junction contained 4 bases not matched to a gene. Germline CDR1 reads LNHDA; CDR2 reads SQIVND (reference sequence). This CDR3 comprises 15 residues. CDR3: CASMDRGWTNEKLFF. In DNA form, the CDR3 reads TGTGCCAGTATGGACAGGGGGTGGACTAATGAAAAACTGTTTTTT.

Of note for this clone: One end of the junction varies from germline; a read error may be responsible. This rearrangement joins TRBV28 to TRBJ1-2, with 8 bases that match TRBD1. This CDR3 has 14 residues. The V gene's germline CDR1 is MDHEN and CDR2 SYDVKM. CDR3 DNA: TGCTCTGCGTCAGGGGGCCATGCTAACTATGGCTACACCTTC. Translating gives CSASGGHANYGYTF.

The chain uses TRBV30 and TRBJ2-4; 12 bases map to TRBD2. V lost 1 base, J lost 9 bases, and 7 bases stayed unmatched. In germline, CDR1 is GTSNPN, CDR2 SVGIG (reference sequence). The CDR3 contains 15 residues. The CDR3 sequence is CAWSASSGGAIIQYF. CDR3 DNA sequence: TGTGCCTGGAGTGCCTCTAGCGGGGGGGCAATCATTCAGTACTTC.

The rearrangement links TRBV30 to TRBJ1-1, with a tentative D call TRBD1 (5 bases). Germline V lookup: CDR1 GTSNPN, CDR2 SVGIG (reference sequence). Between the trimmed V and J ends, which lost 7 bases and 7 bases, there was a span of 10 bases. The CDR3 spans 10 residues. The CDR3 coding sequence is TGTGCCTCCCACGACAGTGAAGCTTTCTTT. Amino acid sequence: CASHDSEAFF.

J is TRBJ1-2 and V is TRBV28; 8 bases line up with TRBD1. This CDR3 has 13 residues. Per germline, CDR1 MDHEN and CDR2 SYDVKM. Trimming cost V 2 bases and J 7 bases; bases outside gene matches: 3. DNA for the CDR3: TGTGCCAGCAGTTTAGGACAGGGTTTTGGCTACACCTTC. Translating gives CASSLGQGFGYTF.

The chain carries TRBV25-1 and TRBJ1-4; tentatively, D is TRBD1 (6 bases). Looked up from germline, CDR1 is MGHDK and CDR2 is SYGVNS. V shed 3 bases and J shed 7 bases, with 15 bases lying between them. The CDR3 length is 15 residues. CDR3 DNA: TGTGCCAGCAGTGACCCCCGGGGGGCCTCTGAAAAACTGTTTTTT. Translation gives CASSDPRGASEKLFF.

This clone was found once. The chain uses TRBV6-5 and TRBJ1-5; tentatively, D is TRBD1 (6 bases). V was trimmed by 6 bases and J by 5 bases, leaving 14 bases between them. Germline CDR1 is MNHEY and CDR2 is SVGAGI. The CDR3 has 14 amino acids. The CDR3 loop reads CASRAGAGDQPQHF. Here the CDR3 DNA reads TGTGCCAGCAGGGCTGGGGCAGGGGATCAGCCCCAGCATTTT.

The chain couples TRBV5-5 to TRBJ2-4, with D possibly being TRBD2 (5 bases). The CDR3 is made up of 15 amino acids. V lost 4 bases to trimming and J lost 2 bases, with 13 bases between them. The germline gives CDR1 SGHKS, CDR2 YYEKEE (reference sequence). The CDR3 loop is CASSNFGVSKNIQYF. The CDR3, as DNA: TGTGCCAGCAGCAATTTCGGGGTATCCAAAAACATTCAGTACTTC.

CDR3 in DNA: TGTGCCAGCAGCTTAAGACAGGGGGCTGATTCACCCCTCCACTTT. Amino acid sequence: CASSLRQGADSPLHF. The J gene is TRBJ1-6, the V gene TRBV7-3, with 10 bases aligning to TRBD1. The CDR3 consists of 15 residues. Germline assignment: CDR1 SGHTA and CDR2 FQGTGA. V dropped 1 base and J dropped 8; count of bases not matched to a gene: 2.

The chain joins TRBV5-1 to TRBJ1-1, with TRBD1 identical over 8 bases. The CDR3 spans 13 residues. From germline, CDR1 is SGHRS and CDR2 YFSETQ. V lost 3 bases to trimming and J lost 4 bases; unmatched junction nucleotides: 2. The CDR3 DNA reads TGCGCCAGCAGCTCTACAGGGGGCACTGAAGCTTTCTTT. Residues: CASSSTGGTEAFF.

The chain combines TRBV30 with TRBJ1-1, with D hard to call. Germline V lookup: CDR1 GTSNPN, CDR2 SVGIG (reference sequence). This CDR3 spans 15 amino acids. V dropped 4 bases and J dropped 7 bases, with 22 bases sitting between them. For the CDR3, the DNA is TGTGCCTGGATAGAAGGAGGGATGGTTGTTGGTGAAGCTTTCTTT. It encodes CAWIEGGMVVGEAFF.